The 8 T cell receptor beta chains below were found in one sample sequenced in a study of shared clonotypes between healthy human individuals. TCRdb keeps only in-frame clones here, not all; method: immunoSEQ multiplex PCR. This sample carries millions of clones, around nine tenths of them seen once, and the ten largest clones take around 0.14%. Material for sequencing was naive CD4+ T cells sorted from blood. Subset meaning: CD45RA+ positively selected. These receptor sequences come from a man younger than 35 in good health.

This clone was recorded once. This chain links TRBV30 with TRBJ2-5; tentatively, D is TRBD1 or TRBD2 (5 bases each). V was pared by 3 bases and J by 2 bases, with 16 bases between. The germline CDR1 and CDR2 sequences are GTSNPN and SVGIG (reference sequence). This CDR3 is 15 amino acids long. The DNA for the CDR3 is TGTGCCTGGAGCTCCTACGGGACCCTACAAGAGACCCAGTACTTC. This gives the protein CAWSSYGTLQETQYF.

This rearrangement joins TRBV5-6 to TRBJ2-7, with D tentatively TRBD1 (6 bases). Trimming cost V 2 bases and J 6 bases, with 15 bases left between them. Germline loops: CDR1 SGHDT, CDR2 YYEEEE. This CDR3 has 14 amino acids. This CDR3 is CASSFSQGPFEQYF. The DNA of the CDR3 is TGTGCCAGCAGCTTCTCCCAGGGGCCTTTCGAGCAGTACTTC.

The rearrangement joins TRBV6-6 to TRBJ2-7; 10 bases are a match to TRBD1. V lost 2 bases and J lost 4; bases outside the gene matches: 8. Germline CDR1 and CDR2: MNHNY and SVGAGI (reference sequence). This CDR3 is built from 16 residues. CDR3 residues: CASSYPGQGVMYEQYF. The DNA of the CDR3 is TGTGCCAGCAGTTACCCTGGACAGGGGGTCATGTACGAGCAGTACTTC.

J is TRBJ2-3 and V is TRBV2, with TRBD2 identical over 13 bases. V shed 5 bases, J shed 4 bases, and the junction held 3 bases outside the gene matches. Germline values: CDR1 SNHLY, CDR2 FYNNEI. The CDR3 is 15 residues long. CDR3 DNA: TGTGCCAGCAGTTCCGGACTAGCGGGAGCAGATACGCAGTATTTT. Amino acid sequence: CASSSGLAGADTQYF.

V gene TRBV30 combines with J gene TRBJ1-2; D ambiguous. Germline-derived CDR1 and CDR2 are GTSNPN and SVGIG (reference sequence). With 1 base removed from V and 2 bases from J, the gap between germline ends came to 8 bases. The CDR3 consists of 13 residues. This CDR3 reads CAWSARVNYGYTF. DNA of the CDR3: TGTGCCTGGAGTGCAAGGGTAAACTATGGCTACACCTTC.

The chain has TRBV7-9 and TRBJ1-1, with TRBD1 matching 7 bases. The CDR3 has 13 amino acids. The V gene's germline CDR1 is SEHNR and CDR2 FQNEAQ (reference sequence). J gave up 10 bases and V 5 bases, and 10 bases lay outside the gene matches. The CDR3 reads CASSVTGNSPAFF. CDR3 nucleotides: TGTGCCAGCAGCGTGACAGGGAACTCCCCAGCTTTCTTT.

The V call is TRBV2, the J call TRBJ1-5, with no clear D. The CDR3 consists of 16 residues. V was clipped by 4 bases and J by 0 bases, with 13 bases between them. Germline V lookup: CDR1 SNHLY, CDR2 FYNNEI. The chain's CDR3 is CASSGGVLDSNQPQHF. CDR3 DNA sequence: TGTGCCAGCAGTGGAGGAGTCTTAGATAGCAATCAGCCCCAGCATTTT.

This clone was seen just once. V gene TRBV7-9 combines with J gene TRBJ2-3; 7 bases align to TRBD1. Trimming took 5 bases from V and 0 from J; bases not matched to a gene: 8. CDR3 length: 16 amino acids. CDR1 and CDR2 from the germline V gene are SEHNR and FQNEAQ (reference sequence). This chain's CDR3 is CASSIGTAISTDTQYF. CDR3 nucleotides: TGTGCCAGCAGCATCGGGACAGCTATAAGCACAGATACGCAGTATTTT.